This T cell receptor (beta chain) was found in a study of human T cells and chemical hapten exposure. In the study overall: Women made up most patients, who had alopecia areata, totalis or universalis. Notes on the study in general: Sensitizing to DPC left TCRs with a frequency above 1 in 1000 unaltered.

Time point of the sample: patch test 1, 2 weeks after DPC sensitization. Specified treatment: therapeutic diphenylcyclopropenone sensitization with weekly scalp DPC. This clonotype occurred many times. What it recognizes is unknown. There are 14 residues in the CDR3. V was shortened by 6 bases and J by 6 bases, with 16 bases between the two germline ends. The germline V gene encodes CDR1 LGHDT and CDR2 YNNKEL (reference sequence). Individual cDNA molecules received unique molecular identifiers in the library. TCRdb re-called the RACE reads through MiXCR, storing one row per CDR3 protein. Of about 380,000 distinct CDR3 sequences detected, 4.8% appear once; the ten largest clones hold approximately 2.5%.

The receptor comes from a woman aged 50 to 60 with alopecia areata. Some clones in this sample may be carry-over from other donors' samples. J is TRBJ2-3 and V is TRBV3-1; D not resolved. Source: whole blood, taken in connection with sensitization to the hapten diphenylcyclopropenone (DPC). The DNA of the CDR3 is TGTGCCAGCAGTAGTACCCTCACCGGGGATACGCAGTATTTT. Its protein product is CASSSTLTGDTQYF.